This T cell receptor beta chain was recovered during a study of OX40 agonist ivuxolimab in advanced cancers. Between the trimmed V and J ends, which lost 0 bases and 8 bases, there was a span of 8 bases. Germline-derived CDR1 and CDR2 are SGHRS and YFSETQ. The CDR3 has 12 residues. Generated by immunoSEQ multiplex PCR, the TCRdb table keeps only in-frame clones and is missing some. This repertoire shows some 70,000 clones, roughly nine tenths found once; its top ten account for around 0.28%. Sequencing was performed on CD4+ or CD8+ T cells sorted from blood, taken in a trial of the OX40 agonist ivuxolimab. The chain carries TRBV5-1 and TRBJ1-2, with D uncertain. The receptor comes from an adult with an advanced solid tumor such as melanoma, head and neck, liver or kidney cancer. The CDR3 nucleotides are TGCGCCAGCAGCTTGGGGGCTGGCGGCTACACCTTC. Translation gives CASSLGAGGYTF.